This TCR beta chain was documented in a study of siplizumab effects on memory and regulatory T cells. Study-wide results and caveats: Whether proliferating Tregs in siplizumab cultures suppress was not functionally confirmed. Sequences below about 10^-5 frequency were poorly captured, limiting mapping of alloreactive clones.

To note about this clone: The antigen remains unidentified.

About 100,000 TCR templates underwent assay in each sample. Only in-frame clones appear in the TCRdb table, and some are missing; sequencing was by immunoSEQ multiplex PCR. The profile shows around 100,000 clones, more than 85% of them singletons. This CDR3 comprises 13 residues. CDR1 is MNHEY and CDR2 is SMNVEV in the germline V gene (reference sequence). Trimming stripped 5 bases from V and 3 bases from J, with 11 bases between. This chain joins TRBV27 and TRBJ2-7, with no clear D. This clonotype originated in a human donor in good health. Some clones in this sample may be carry-over from other donors' samples. The material sequenced was CD4+ T cells sorted from blood. The CDR3 DNA is TGTGCCAGCAGTGCCCAGGAACGCTACGAGCAGTACTTC. This encodes CASSAQERYEQYF.